This T cell receptor beta chain comes out of a study of T cell changes during pregnancy in multiple sclerosis. This CDR3 contains 15 residues. Trimming took off 0 bases at V and 2 bases at J, with 11 bases between the two ends. CDR1 is SGHDT, CDR2 YYEEEE, per germline. This clone was detected only a few times. Some clones are missing from TCRdb's copy, which holds only in-frame ones; the method was immunoSEQ multiplex PCR. This sample has around 57,000 clones, with 85% to 90% found just once. This clonotype was sampled from a female donor in good health, enrolled as a control in a pregnancy study. The material sequenced was peripheral blood, taken in the first trimester of pregnancy. This rearrangement joins TRBV5-6 to TRBJ1-1; D possibly corresponds to TRBD1 (5 bases). CDR3 sequence reads: CASSLGAQGNTEAFF. CDR3 coding DNA: TGTGCCAGCAGCTTGGGCGCGCAGGGAAACACTGAAGCTTTCTTT.